One and the same sample provided the 32 T cell receptor beta chains below, sequenced in a study of neurological immune-mediated disorders (dated by TCRdb to about 2019). Libraries were made using 5' RACE. Data came from an Illumina HiSeq 2500. The public reads were reanalyzed by TCRdb: fastp trimming at Q25, MiXCR alignment, in-frame beta chains only. Entries are consolidated by CDR3 protein sequence, retaining the most common genes and DNA. Recorded for this sample are roughly 80,000 distinct CDR3 sequences; 17% of them occurred a single time. The ten largest clones capture approximately 15% of the sample. Sequences were obtained from PBMCs. The receptor set was obtained from a middle-aged woman in good health.

This clonotype has ten or more counts. This chain joins TRBV5-1 and TRBJ1-1; possibly TRBD1 for D (6 bases). Germline V lookup: CDR1 SGHRS, CDR2 YFSETQ. The ends were cut back, 0 bases at V and 6 bases at J, with 15 bases in the middle. This CDR3 region has 15 residues. The CDR3 nucleotides read TGCGCCAGCAGCTTGGAAGGGGGGGATGGAGCTGAAGCTTTCTTT. Encoded protein: CASSLEGGDGAEAFF.

The chain uses TRBV12-3 or TRBV12-4 and TRBJ2-3, with 7 nucleotides matching TRBD1. The V and J ends lost 1 base and 2 bases, in that order; junction bases with no gene match: 6. CDR3 length equals 16 residues. DNA for the CDR3: TGTGCCAGCAGTTTAGAGAAGGGGGCCCACACAGATACGCAGTATTTT. Translated: CASSLEKGAHTDTQYF.

This clonotype was counted only a few times. The rearrangement uses TRBV10-3 and TRBJ2-2; 7 bases are a match to TRBD1. Germline V lookup: CDR1 ENHRY, CDR2 SYGVKD. J was trimmed by 1 base and V by 4 bases; bases with no gene match: 3. The CDR3 runs 15 residues. The CDR3 region is CAISGQGQNTGELFF. In DNA form, the CDR3 reads TGTGCCATCAGTGGACAGGGCCAGAACACCGGGGAGCTGTTTTTT.

The chain couples TRBV10-3 to TRBJ2-7, with TRBD2 as a possible D gene (6 bases). Germline V gene sequence: CDR1 ENHRY, CDR2 SYGVKD. The CDR3 sequence is 14 residues long. V gave up 6 bases and J gave up 6 bases, with 18 bases separating them. The CDR3 loop is CAISRDAIGGEQYV. The CDR3 bases are TGTGCCATCAGCCGCGACGCCATCGGGGGCGAGCAGTACGTC.

The sample holds many counts of this clonotype. V is TRBV6-1 and J is TRBJ1-5; a weak D match, TRBD1 (5 bases). The CDR3 contains 16 residues. V shed 7 bases and J shed 2 bases, with 18 bases lying between them. Per germline, CDR1 MNHNS and CDR2 SASEGT. CDR3 region: CASTITGQGGNQPQHF. In DNA form, the CDR3 reads TGTGCCAGCACCATCACGGGGCAGGGTGGCAATCAGCCCCAGCATTTT.

There are many counts of this clonotype. The V and J genes are TRBV12-3 or TRBV12-4 and TRBJ1-1, with 9 bases aligning to TRBD1. The CDR3 loop spans 13 amino acids. Trimming cost V 0 bases and J 11 bases; bases outside gene matches: 4. In DNA, the CDR3 is TGTGCCAGCAGTTTAGCGGCCGGGACAGGGGCTTTCTTT. The encoded protein is CASSLAAGTGAFF.

The sample holds many counts of this clonotype. The V gene is TRBV6-6, the J gene TRBJ2-2, with D possibly matching TRBD1 (5 bases). The CDR3 runs to 18 residues. V was shortened by 0 bases and J by 0 bases, with 14 bases between the two germline ends. Germline CDR1 MNHNY, CDR2 SVGAGI (reference sequence). CDR3 sequence: CASSYSSGQNSNTGELFF. The CDR3 nucleotides are TGTGCCAGCAGTTACTCTTCAGGGCAGAATTCGAACACCGGGGAGCTGTTTTTT.

This clonotype turned up a few times. J is TRBJ2-2 and V is TRBV4-2; D uncertain. CDR1 and CDR2 (germline): LGHNA, YNFKEQ. The germline V and J ends were trimmed by 3 bases and 6 bases, with 8 bases remaining between them. The CDR3 contains 13 residues. CDR3 bases: TGTGCCAGCAGCCAGAGTCAGTCCGGGGAGCTGTTTTTT. Protein sequence: CASSQSQSGELFF.

This clonotype occurred many times. This chain joins TRBV20-1 and TRBJ2-1; TRBD2 matches 8 bases. CDR3 length equals 17 residues. CDR1 is DFQATT, CDR2 SNEGSKA, per germline (reference sequence). V was pared by 1 base and J by 7 bases, with 15 bases of the junction left unmatched. CDR3 nucleotide sequence: TGCAGTGCTAGAGTTGCCTTCCTCGGGGGGGCCAGGAATGAGCAGTTCTTC. It specifies CSARVAFLGGARNEQFF.

This clonotype was counted ten times or more. The chain joins TRBV4-3 to TRBJ2-7; 12 nucleotides agree with TRBD2. CDR3 size: 19 residues. V lost 0 bases and J lost 0; bases outside the gene matches: 9. In germline, CDR1 is LGHNA, CDR2 YSLEER. CDR3 protein: CASSQEALGLAGTSYEQYF. The CDR3 region has the DNA TGCGCCAGCAGCCAAGAGGCCCTAGGACTAGCGGGGACCTCCTACGAGCAGTACTTC.

This clonotype was found a few times. The chain links TRBV20-1 to TRBJ1-2; D is perhaps TRBD1 (5 bases). This CDR3 spans 14 amino acids. Germline CDR1 reads DFQATT; CDR2 reads SNEGSKA (reference sequence). The V gene lost 0 bases and the J gene lost 4 bases, with 12 bases spanning the gap. The CDR3 coding sequence is TGCAGTGCTAGAGATCTCCGGGGCAGCTATGGCTACACCTTC. Residues: CSARDLRGSYGYTF.

The gene calls are TRBV12-3 or TRBV12-4 and TRBJ1-1, with a tentative D call TRBD1 (5 bases). Trimming shortened V by 5 bases and J by 11 bases, and 18 bases separated the two germline ends. The CDR3 length is 13 residues. This CDR3 is CASSVWGGVQAFF. For the CDR3, the DNA is TGTGCCAGCAGTGTTTGGGGCGGGGTACAGGCTTTCTTT.

This clonotype was detected many times. The V call is TRBV20-1, the J call TRBJ2-7, with TRBD1 matching over 9 bases. J gave up 1 base and V 1 base, and 5 bases lay outside the gene matches. Germline loops: CDR1 DFQATT, CDR2 SNEGSKA (reference sequence). The CDR3 consists of 15 residues. DNA of the CDR3: TGCAGTGCTAGAGCTTCCGGGACAGGGTCCTACGAGCAGTACTTC. Translating it yields CSARASGTGSYEQYF.

This clonotype occurred many times. The J gene is TRBJ1-2, the V gene TRBV12-3 or TRBV12-4; tentatively, D is TRBD1 (6 bases). V was trimmed by 1 base and J by 4 bases, leaving 10 bases between them. This CDR3 has 14 amino acids. In nucleotides, the CDR3 is TGTGCCAGCAGTTTAGGTGGGACAAGCTATGGCTACACCTTC. As protein: CASSLGGTSYGYTF.

This clonotype has a count of ten or more. The chain links TRBV3-1 to TRBJ2-2; D gene ambiguous. V was shortened by 1 base and J by 5 bases, with 8 bases between the two germline ends. This CDR3 is built from 14 residues. Germline CDR1 LGHDT, CDR2 YNNKEL (reference sequence). CDR3 nucleotides: TGTGCCAGCAGCCAAGGGCCAATTACCGGGGAGCTGTTTTTT. It is translated as CASSQGPITGELFF.

This clonotype was observed at least ten times. The rearrangement uses TRBV5-1 and TRBJ1-1; D is possibly TRBD1 (5 bases). The CDR3 is 15 amino acids. Germline CDR1 and CDR2: SGHRS and YFSETQ. Trimming shortened V by 4 bases and J by 4 bases, and 17 bases separated the two germline ends. CDR3 sequence: CASSPAGGESTEAFF. The DNA for the CDR3 is TGCGCCAGCAGCCCCGCCGGGGGGGAGAGCACTGAAGCTTTCTTT.

The table lists this clonotype with many counts. This chain connects TRBV12-3 or TRBV12-4 to TRBJ1-1; D possibly corresponds to TRBD1 (5 bases). The CDR3 is 15 residues long. The V gene lost 3 bases and the J gene lost 4 bases, with 15 bases spanning the gap. CDR3 region: CASSFGAGLGTEAFF. The CDR3 nucleotides are TGTGCCAGCAGTTTTGGGGCAGGGCTGGGCACTGAAGCTTTCTTT.

At least ten counts were recorded for this clonotype. The chain joins TRBV3-1 to TRBJ2-5; 8 nucleotides line up with TRBD1. Germline CDR1 reads LGHDT; CDR2 reads YNNKEL (reference sequence). The trim removed 3 bases at V and 7 bases at J, leaving 1 base unmatched. The CDR3 length is 12 residues. In DNA form, the CDR3 reads TGTGCCAGCAGCCATCAGGGGGCGACCCAGTACTTC. Translated: CASSHQGATQYF.

This clonotype was counted at least ten times. CDR3 region: CASRLAIGNEQFF. The CDR3 bases are TGTGCCAGTCGGCTAGCGATTGGAAATGAGCAGTTCTTC. The chain combines TRBV19 with TRBJ2-1; D is possibly TRBD2 (6 bases). Germline assignment: CDR1 LNHDA and CDR2 SQIVND (reference sequence). The CDR3 runs 13 residues. Deletions cut 8 bases from V and 7 bases from J, with 15 bases between.

This clonotype was seen repeatedly, ten times or more. The gene calls are TRBV27 and TRBJ2-4, with D possibly TRBD1 on 7 matching bases. V lost 0 bases and J 14 bases, leaving 14 bases between the germline ends. There are 13 residues in the CDR3. Germline V gene sequence: CDR1 MNHEY, CDR2 SMNVEV (reference sequence). CDR3 residues: CASSLSWGDRKYF. The CDR3 coding sequence is TGTGCCAGCAGTTTATCGTGGGGGGACAGAAAGTACTTC.

This clonotype was recorded at least ten times. The genes are TRBV6-1 and TRBJ2-7, with D tentatively TRBD2 (6 bases). V was pared by 2 bases and J by 4 bases, with 18 bases between. The CDR3 is 16 residues long. The V gene's germline CDR1 is MNHNS and CDR2 SASEGT. In DNA form, the CDR3 reads TGTGCCAGCAGTGAATCCCCACCGGGACTTTGGTACGAGCAGTACGTC. Translation gives CASSESPPGLWYEQYV.

The CDR3: CASSLREGSYEQYV. The DNA of the CDR3 is TGCGCCAGCAGCTTACGCGAGGGGTCCTACGAGCAGTACGTC. The genes are TRBV5-1 and TRBJ2-7, with D perhaps being TRBD1 or TRBD2 (5 bases each). V dropped 2 bases and J dropped 1 base, with 10 bases sitting between them. CDR1 and CDR2 from the germline V gene are SGHRS and YFSETQ. CDR3 length equals 14 residues.

This clonotype was observed many times. The rearrangement uses TRBV12-3 or TRBV12-4 and TRBJ2-6; TRBD1 matches at 10 bases. With 8 bases clipped from V and 2 bases from J, the junction kept 21 bases outside the gene matches. This CDR3 contains 21 residues. The CDR3 DNA reads TGTGCCAGCGTCCACCGCACGGGACAGGGGATTTCGGCTACTGGGGCCAACGTCCTGACTTTC. It is translated as CASVHRTGQGISATGANVLTF.

V usage is TRBV5-4 and J usage is TRBJ2-7; no clear D. Germline assignment: CDR1 SGHNT and CDR2 YYREEE (reference sequence). The CDR3 loop spans 13 amino acids. The V and J ends lost 5 bases and 6 bases respectively, with 15 bases between them. The CDR3 reads CASSAVGAVEQYF. CDR3 DNA: TGTGCCAGCAGTGCAGTGGGCGCGGTCGAGCAGTACTTC.

This clonotype was detected ten times or more. The chain couples TRBV20-1 to TRBJ1-1; 12 nucleotides align to TRBD1. Losses at the gene ends were 4 bases for V and 1 base for J; bases not matched to a gene: 13. Germline V gene sequence: CDR1 DFQATT, CDR2 SNEGSKA (reference sequence). This CDR3 spans 18 amino acids. The CDR3 is CSAKGDRDRGRENTEAFF. The CDR3 coding sequence is TGCAGTGCTAAGGGGGACCGGGACAGGGGGCGAGAGAACACTGAAGCTTTCTTT.

The chain carries TRBV11-2 and TRBJ2-7; the D call may be TRBD1 or TRBD2 (6 bases each). Germline CDR1 reads SGHAT; CDR2 reads FQNNGV. The CDR3 loop spans 13 amino acids. The V end was cut by 8 bases, the J end by 7 bases, with 18 bases between. The CDR3 nucleotides are TGTGCCAGCGCCAGTGGGGGGCACGCAGAGCAGTACTTC. It is translated as CASASGGHAEQYF.

The count of this clonotype is one. J is TRBJ2-5 and V is TRBV20-1, with TRBD2 matching 8 bases. The germline CDR1 and CDR2 sequences are DFQATT and SNEGSKA (reference sequence). The V gene end was trimmed by 0 bases and the J gene end by 0 bases; junction bases not matched to a gene: 6. The CDR3 length is 16 residues. The CDR3 nucleotides read TGCAGTGCTAGAGATTTACGGGAGGGGTACCAAGAGACCCAGTACTTC. Residues: CSARDLREGYQETQYF.

This clonotype showed up many times. This chain joins TRBV14 and TRBJ2-7; D remains unclear. Germline V gives CDR1 SGHDN, CDR2 FVKESK. Trimming cost V 0 bases and J 4 bases, with 13 bases left between them. The CDR3 is made up of 15 amino acids. As DNA, the CDR3 is TGTGCCAGCAGCCAAGATGAGTCGGCATTATACGAGCAGTACTTC. It yields the protein CASSQDESALYEQYF.

This clonotype showed up just a few times. The CDR3 sequence is CASRATGLNTGELFF. DNA of the CDR3: TGTGCCAGCAGGGCAACTGGCCTGAACACCGGGGAGCTGTTTTTT. J is TRBJ2-2 and V is TRBV7-9; D gene ambiguous. Per germline, CDR1 SEHNR and CDR2 FQNEAQ (reference sequence). Trimming shortened V by 6 bases and J by 1 base, and 12 bases separated the two germline ends. This CDR3 has 15 amino acids.

V and J are TRBV19 and TRBJ2-7; 7 bases map to TRBD1. Trimming cost V 7 bases and J 4 bases; bases outside gene matches: 10. The CDR3 consists of 14 residues. Germline assignment: CDR1 LNHDA and CDR2 SQIVND (reference sequence). CDR3 nucleotide sequence: TGTGCCAGTACCATTATCCCAGGGGGTTACGAGCAGTACGTC. Its protein product is CASTIIPGGYEQYV.

This clonotype was recorded a few times. V usage is TRBV11-2 and J usage is TRBJ2-1, with D uncertain. Germline V gives CDR1 SGHAT, CDR2 FQNNGV. Trimming pared 3 bases from V and 10 bases from J, leaving 19 bases between. The CDR3 has 15 amino acids. Written as DNA, the CDR3 is TGTGCCAGCAGCTTCGCAGGTAGCCCCGACTCGGAGCAGTTCTTC. Protein product: CASSFAGSPDSEQFF. The variable domain in full, with the rest retrieved from reference TRBV11-2 and TRBJ2-1, is EAGVAQSPRYKIIEKRQSVAFWCNPISGHATLYWYQQILGQGPKLLIQFQNNGVVDDSQLPKDRFSAERLKGVDSTLKIQPAKLEDSAVYLCASSFAGSPDSEQFFGPGTRLTVL.

This clonotype was counted a single time. Being one base from a much bigger clone, this may be a read error. The gene calls are TRBV5-1 and TRBJ2-1; D uncertain. The CDR3 sequence is 15 residues long. CDR1 is SGHRS and CDR2 is YFSETQ in the germline V gene. CDR3 nucleotides: TGCGCCAGCAGCTTGGGTTCCGACTCCTTCAATGAGCAGTTCTTC. This codes for CASSLGSDSFNEQFF. The full variable domain, rest sourced from reference TRBV5-1 and TRBJ2-1, is KAGVTQTPRYLIKTRGQQVTLSCSPISGHRSVSWYQQTPGQGLQFLFEYFSETQRNKGNFPGRFSGRQFSNSRSEMNVSTLELGDSALYLCASSLGSDSFNEQFFGPGTRLTVL.